The 15 T cell receptor beta chains given below trace back to one sample, sequenced in a study of CD8 T cells in ankylosing spondylitis. TCRdb reprocessed the 5' RACE reads with MiXCR, giving one entry per CDR3 protein. The sample carries 200,000 to 300,000 distinct CDR3 sequences, 10% recorded once. The specimen was blood, either unsorted or a sorted T cell fraction (not recorded which). These receptors were taken from a male donor with ankylosing spondylitis or in good health (not recorded which).

The table lists this clonotype with many counts. CDR3 nucleotide sequence: TGTGCCAGCAGTTTGCCTTCGAGCACAGATACGCAGTATTTT. Translation: CASSLPSSTDTQYF. This chain uses TRBV25-1 with TRBJ2-3; D gene unclear. The germline gives CDR1 MGHDK, CDR2 SYGVNS. The CDR3 runs 14 residues. Trimming took off 5 bases at V and 0 bases at J, with 9 bases between the two ends.

This clonotype was seen at least ten times. This chain connects TRBV7-9 to TRBJ2-7; no clear D gene. The CDR3 runs to 12 residues. The V and J ends lost 2 bases and 0 bases respectively, with 2 bases between them. CDR1 is SEHNR and CDR2 is FQNEAQ in the germline V gene (reference sequence). CDR3 coding DNA: TGTGCCAGCAGCTTATTCTCCTACGAGCAGTACTTC. Protein sequence: CASSLFSYEQYF.

This clonotype was found many times. The chain carries TRBV6-4 and TRBJ2-3; D remains ambiguous. With 2 bases removed from V and 0 bases from J, the gap between germline ends came to 3 bases. This CDR3 is built from 13 residues. The germline V gene has CDR1 MRHNA and CDR2 SNTAGT. CDR3 sequence reads: CASSDASTDTQYF. DNA of the CDR3: TGTGCCAGCAGTGACGCTAGCACAGATACGCAGTATTTT.

This clonotype has a count of ten or more. This rearrangement joins TRBV20-1 to TRBJ2-7, with TRBD2 matching 12 bases. Germline-derived CDR1 and CDR2 are DFQATT and SNEGSKA (reference sequence). This CDR3 region has 15 residues. After removal of 0 bases from V and 11 bases from J, the junction contained 11 bases not matched to a gene. The CDR3 region is CSARDRTSGMPLEYF. CDR3 in DNA: TGCAGTGCTAGAGATCGGACTAGCGGGATGCCTCTAGAGTACTTC.

This clonotype was found many times. CDR3 amino acids: CASRSSQGDGQPQHF. In nucleotides, the CDR3 is TGTGCCAGCAGGTCCAGTCAGGGAGATGGACAGCCCCAGCATTTT. The V call is TRBV6-1, the J call TRBJ1-5; possibly TRBD1 for D (5 bases). Germline V lookup: CDR1 MNHNS, CDR2 SASEGT. The length of the CDR3 is 15 residues. The ends were cut back, 6 bases at V and 7 bases at J, with 19 bases in the middle.

This clonotype has more than one count but fewer than ten. The chain couples TRBV28 to TRBJ1-2; 7 bases are shared with TRBD1. The CDR3 consists of 13 residues. The junction had 10 bases not matched to a gene; V was cut back by 8 bases and J by 7 bases. From germline, CDR1 is MDHEN and CDR2 SYDVKM. CDR3 DNA: TGTGCCAGCCTCGGACAGGCCGGAGGTGGCTACACCTTC. This sequence encodes CASLGQAGGGYTF.

The chain uses TRBV12-3 or TRBV12-4 and TRBJ1-2; D might be TRBD1 (6 bases). Trimming stripped 7 bases from V and 7 bases from J, with 16 bases between. The CDR3 totals 13 residues. CDR3 region: CASTLGGTLGYTF. CDR3 coding DNA: TGTGCCAGCACCCTAGGGGGGACACTTGGCTACACCTTC.

This clonotype was seen at least ten times. The rearrangement links TRBV20-1 to TRBJ2-5; 7 positions agree with TRBD1. Germline lookup yields CDR1 DFQATT and CDR2 SNEGSKA (reference sequence). The CDR3 loop spans 13 amino acids. The junction had 5 bases not matched to a gene; V was cut back by 3 bases and J by 4 bases. CDR3 DNA sequence: TGCAGTGCTAGCCACAGGGGACGAGAGACCCAGTACTTC. Residues: CSASHRGRETQYF.

This clonotype was counted at least ten times. V is TRBV5-1 and J is TRBJ2-7; D gene uncertain. The germline V gene encodes CDR1 SGHRS and CDR2 YFSETQ. V dropped 0 bases and J dropped 7 bases, with 14 bases sitting between them. The CDR3 covers 14 residues. In DNA, the CDR3 is TGCGCCAGCAGCTTGGGAAACAAGGCTGAAGAGCAGTACTTC. Its translation: CASSLGNKAEEQYF.

The chain links TRBV27 to TRBJ2-3; D not certain. V was clipped by 6 bases and J by 0 bases, with 13 bases between them. Germline CDR1 and CDR2: MNHEY and SMNVEV (reference sequence). The CDR3 runs 15 residues. The CDR3: CASSPFGSSTDTQYF. The DNA for the CDR3 is TGTGCCAGCAGCCCCTTTGGATCTAGCACAGATACGCAGTATTTT.

This clonotype was recorded at least ten times. The rearrangement uses TRBV27 and TRBJ2-1; either TRBD1 or TRBD2 may supply D (5 bases each). The ends were cut back, 1 base at V and 6 bases at J, with 16 bases in the middle. CDR1 is MNHEY and CDR2 is SMNVEV in the germline V gene (reference sequence). This CDR3 has 16 residues. This chain's CDR3 is CASSLYGGSRTNEQFF. The CDR3 DNA reads TGTGCCAGCAGTTTATATGGGGGAAGCCGGACCAATGAGCAGTTCTTC.

This clonotype has a count of ten or more. The rearrangement joins TRBV12-3 or TRBV12-4 to TRBJ1-1; 12 bases align to TRBD1. V gave up 0 bases and J gave up 0 bases; unmatched junction bases: 14. The CDR3 is 21 residues long. The CDR3 spells CASSLAPLTGTGGIMNTEAFF. CDR3 in DNA: TGTGCCAGCAGTTTAGCGCCCTTGACAGGGACAGGGGGCATCATGAACACTGAAGCTTTCTTT.

This clonotype was detected ten times or more. This chain connects TRBV5-1 to TRBJ1-1; maybe TRBD1 (5 bases). Trimming stripped 0 bases from V and 5 bases from J, with 20 bases between. There are 17 residues in the CDR3. The germline V gene has CDR1 SGHRS and CDR2 YFSETQ. CDR3 protein: CASSLVPRQGVRTEAFF. The CDR3, as DNA: TGCGCCAGCAGCTTGGTTCCCCGCCAGGGAGTGAGAACTGAAGCTTTCTTT.

The CDR3 here is CASTPGSTDTQYF. The CDR3 region has the DNA TGCGCCAGCACCCCCGGATCCACAGATACGCAGTATTTT. The rearrangement joins TRBV10-1 to TRBJ2-3; D remains ambiguous. This CDR3 is built from 13 residues. Trimming stripped 7 bases from V and 2 bases from J, with 10 bases between. Germline V gene sequence: CDR1 WNHNN, CDR2 SYGVQD (reference sequence).

This clonotype was observed at least ten times. This chain connects TRBV12-3 or TRBV12-4 to TRBJ2-7; D perhaps matches TRBD1 (5 bases). CDR3 length equals 11 residues. V was clipped by 2 bases and J by 6 bases, with 5 bases between them. CDR3 amino acids: CASSLRGEQYF. The CDR3 nucleotides are TGTGCCAGCAGTTTAAGGGGCGAGCAGTACTTC.